This T cell receptor beta chain is drawn from a study of molecular identifiers for immune sequencing clone quantification. Findings and caveats of the study: Clones of above 20 RNA copies carried over 98% of effector molecules; in naive cells they carried under 1%. Among 800,000 to 1,000,000 naive cells, spiked Jurkat TCR RNA from a single cell was reportedly detectable.

Germline assignment: CDR1 SGHTS and CDR2 YDEGEE. V lost 5 bases to trimming and J lost 4 bases; unmatched junction nucleotides: 8. The CDR3 runs to 15 residues. Bulk TCR library preparation followed previously described methods with listed TCR primers. TCRdb called the PCR reads again in MiXCR, with one record for every CDR3 protein. Of approximately 680,000 distinct CDR3 sequences listed, approximately 24% are singletons. Naive CD8 T cells were picked out by sorting for CD8+CD4-CCR7+CD45RA+. Note on this clonotype: Its antigen is unidentified.

V and J are TRBV5-8 and TRBJ2-2, with 7 bases identical to TRBD1. The origin of this receptor is a human donor in good health. Some libraries in this study had Jurkat cell RNA spiked in. Sequenced input: naive CD8+ T cells from blood, with Jurkat cell RNA spiked in. Subset described: FACS-sorted CD8+CD4-CCR7+CD45RA+ naive T cells. The CDR3 nucleotides are TGTGCCAGCAGTAAAAGGGGGCACGGCACCGGGGAGCTGTTTTTT. Translation gives CASSKRGHGTGELFF.